These 5 T cell receptor beta chains were all obtained from the same sample, sequenced in a study of OX40 agonist ivuxolimab in advanced cancers. Measured with immunoSEQ multiplex PCR; TCRdb has only the in-frame clones, and not every one. This sample has over 75,000 clones; less than 95% occur once, and the top ten carry more than 8.5%. The input for sequencing was CD4+ or CD8+ T cells sorted from blood, taken in a trial of the OX40 agonist ivuxolimab. These receptors were collected from an adult with an advanced solid tumor such as melanoma, head and neck, liver or kidney cancer.

As concerns this clone: The junction does not match germline at one end; this may be a read error. This rearrangement joins TRBV7-7 to TRBJ2-1, with a weak D call TRBD2 (6 bases). This CDR3 contains 15 residues. In germline, CDR1 is SSHAT, CDR2 FNYEAQ (reference sequence). The CDR3 loop reads CASSLSVAAKNEQFF. CDR3 DNA: TGTGCTAGCAGCTTATCGGTAGCGGCTAAGAATGAGCAGTTCTTC.

The chain combines TRBV4-1 with TRBJ2-1; D gene unclear. The CDR3 extends over 14 amino acids. Germline V lookup: CDR1 MGHRA, CDR2 YSYEKL. V was trimmed by 0 bases and J by 7 bases, leaving 10 bases between them. CDR3 in DNA: TGCGCCAGCAGCCAAGAACGAACGACTAATGAGCAGTTCTTC. Its protein is CASSQERTTNEQFF.

V gene TRBV11-3 combines with J gene TRBJ2-3; D unresolved. Germline V CDR1 and CDR2: SGHNT, YENEEA. The CDR3 covers 13 residues. V lost 5 bases, J lost 1 base, and 7 bases lay in between. CDR3 bases: TGTGCCAGCAGCAAGTTAGGCACAGATACGCAGTATTTT. Protein: CASSKLGTDTQYF.

The V and J genes are TRBV28 and TRBJ2-5; D gene ambiguous. The tail of the sequence fits TRBJ2-7 better, so the J call may be wrong. Per germline, CDR1 MDHEN and CDR2 SYDVKM. The CDR3 runs 13 residues. In DNA, the CDR3 is TGTGCCAGCAGCGGTAGCCTCTCCTACGAGCAGTACTTC. It specifies CASSGSLSYEQYF.

The chain carries TRBV27 and TRBJ2-7, with D hard to call. Germline V gene sequence: CDR1 MNHEY, CDR2 SMNVEV (reference sequence). The germline V and J ends were trimmed by 4 bases and 0 bases, with 10 bases remaining between them. The CDR3 has 14 residues. This chain's CDR3 is CASSWGRSSYEQYF. The CDR3 nucleotides are TGTGCCAGCAGTTGGGGTAGGAGCTCCTACGAGCAGTACTTC.